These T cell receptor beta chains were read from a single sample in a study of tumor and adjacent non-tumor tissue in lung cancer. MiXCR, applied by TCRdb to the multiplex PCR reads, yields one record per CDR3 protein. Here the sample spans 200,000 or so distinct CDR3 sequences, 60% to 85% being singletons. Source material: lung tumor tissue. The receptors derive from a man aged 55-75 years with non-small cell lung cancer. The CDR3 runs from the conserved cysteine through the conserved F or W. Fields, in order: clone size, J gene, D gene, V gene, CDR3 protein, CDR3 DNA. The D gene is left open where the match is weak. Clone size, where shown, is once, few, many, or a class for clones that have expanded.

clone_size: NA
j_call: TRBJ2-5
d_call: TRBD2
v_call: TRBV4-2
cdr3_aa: CASRQGTSGGLGEAQYF
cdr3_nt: TGTGCCAGCAGACAGGGGACTAGCGGGGGCCTGGGGGAGGCCCAGTACTTC

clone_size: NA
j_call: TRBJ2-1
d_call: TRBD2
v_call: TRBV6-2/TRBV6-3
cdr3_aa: CASTYGLEAGNEQFF
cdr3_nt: TGTGCCAGCACTTACGGACTAGAAGCTGGCAATGAGCAGTTCTTC

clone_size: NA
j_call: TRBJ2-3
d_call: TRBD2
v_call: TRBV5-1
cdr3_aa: CASSSSPSGEGAQDTQYF
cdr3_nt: TGCGCCAGCAGCTCAAGTCCTAGCGGGGAGGGGGCACAAGATACGCAGTATTTT

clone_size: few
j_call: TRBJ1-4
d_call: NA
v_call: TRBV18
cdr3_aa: CASSPVQREKLFF
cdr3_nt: TGTGCCAGCTCTCCGGTCCAGAGAGAAAAGCTGTTTTTT

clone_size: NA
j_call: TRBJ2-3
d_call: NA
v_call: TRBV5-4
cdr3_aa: CASSSRGGASFREDTQYF
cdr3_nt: TGTGCCAGCAGCTCTCGAGGGGGGGCGAGCTTTCGCGAAGATACGCAGTATTTT

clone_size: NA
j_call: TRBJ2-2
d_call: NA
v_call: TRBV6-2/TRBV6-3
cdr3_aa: CVSRQETGELFF
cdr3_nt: TGTGTCAGCAGGCAGGAGACCGGGGAGCTGTTTTTT

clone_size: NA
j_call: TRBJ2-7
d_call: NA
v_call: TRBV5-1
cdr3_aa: CASSLRAGPTDEQYF
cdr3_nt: TGCGCCAGCAGCTTGAGAGCCGGTCCCACGGATGAGCAGTACTTC

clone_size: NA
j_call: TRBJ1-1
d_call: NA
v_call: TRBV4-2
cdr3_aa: CACSQVGHLENTEAFF
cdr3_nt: TGTGCCTGCAGCCAGGTCGGACACCTTGAGAACACTGAAGCTTTCTTT

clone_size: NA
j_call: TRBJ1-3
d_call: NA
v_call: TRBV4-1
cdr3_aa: CASSQEGTGNTIYF
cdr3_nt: TGCGCCAGCAGCCAAGAGGGGACAGGAAACACCATATATTTT

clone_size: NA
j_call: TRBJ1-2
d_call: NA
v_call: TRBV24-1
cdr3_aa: CATEAGENYGYTF
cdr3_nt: TGTGCCACCGAGGCCGGGGAAAACTATGGCTACACCTTC

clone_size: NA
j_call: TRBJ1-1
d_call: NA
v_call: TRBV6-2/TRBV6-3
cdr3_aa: CASSWTNLDTEAFF
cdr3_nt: TGTGCCAGCAGCTGGACAAACCTGGACACTGAAGCTTTCTTT

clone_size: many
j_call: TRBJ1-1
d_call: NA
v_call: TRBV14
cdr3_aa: CASSLWGVGTEAFF
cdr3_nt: TGTGCCAGCAGTCTGTGGGGAGTAGGCACTGAAGCTTTCTTT

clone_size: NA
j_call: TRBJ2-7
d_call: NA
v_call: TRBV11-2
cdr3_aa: CASSLGSDEQYF
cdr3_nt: TGTGCCAGCAGCTTAGGATCCGACGAGCAGTACTTC

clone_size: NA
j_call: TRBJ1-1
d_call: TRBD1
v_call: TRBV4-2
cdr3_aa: CASSQAGTGVATEALF
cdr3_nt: TGTGCCAGCAGCCAAGCCGGGACAGGAGTTGCCACTGAAGCTTTATTT

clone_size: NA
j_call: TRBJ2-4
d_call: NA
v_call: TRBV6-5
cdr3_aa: CARFYRIGENIRYF
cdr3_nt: TGTGCCAGGTTCTACAGGATTGGGGAAAACATTCGGTACTTC

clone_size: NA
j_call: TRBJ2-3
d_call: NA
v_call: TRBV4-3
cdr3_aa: CASSPLTIPTSTDTQYF
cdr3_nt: TGTGCCAGCAGCCCCCTGACTATCCCCACTTCCACAGATACGCAGTATTTT

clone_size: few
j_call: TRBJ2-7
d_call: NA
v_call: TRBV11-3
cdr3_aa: CTRSLDSSYEQYF
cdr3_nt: TGTACCAGGAGCTTAGACAGCTCCTACGAGCAGTACTTC

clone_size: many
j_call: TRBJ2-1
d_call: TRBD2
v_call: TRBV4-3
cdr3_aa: CASSQEGGFSYNEQFF
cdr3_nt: TGCGCCAGCAGCCAAGAGGGGGGGTTCTCCTACAATGAGCAGTTCTTC

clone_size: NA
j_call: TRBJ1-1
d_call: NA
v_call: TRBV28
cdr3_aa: CASSLGTEGRTKAYF
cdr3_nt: TGTGCCAGCAGCCTCGGGACCGAAGGTAGGACTAAAGCTTACTTT

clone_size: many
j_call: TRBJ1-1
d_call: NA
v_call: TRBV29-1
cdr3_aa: CSTLNTEAFF
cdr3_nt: TGCAGCACTCTGAACACTGAAGCTTTCTTT

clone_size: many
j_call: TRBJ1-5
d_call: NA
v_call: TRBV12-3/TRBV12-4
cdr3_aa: CASSFSRQSNQPQHF
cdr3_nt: TGTGCCAGCAGTTTTTCGCGACAGAGCAATCAGCCCCAGCATTTT

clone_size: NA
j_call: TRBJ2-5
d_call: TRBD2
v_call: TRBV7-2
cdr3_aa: CAISLALAGGETQYF
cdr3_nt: TGTGCCATCAGCTTAGCACTAGCGGGGGGGGAGACCCAGTACTTC

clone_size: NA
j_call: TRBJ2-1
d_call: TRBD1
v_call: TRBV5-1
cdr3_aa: CASSNGQGHSYNVQFF
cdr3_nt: TGCGCCAGCAGCAACGGACAGGGTCACTCCTACAATGTACAGTTCTTC

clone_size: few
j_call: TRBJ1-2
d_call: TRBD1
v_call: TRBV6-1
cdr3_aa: CASSDRQGVYGYTF
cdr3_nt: TGTGCCAGCAGTGACCGGCAGGGGGTCTATGGCTACACCTTC

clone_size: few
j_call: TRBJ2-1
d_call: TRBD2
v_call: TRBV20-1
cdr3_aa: CSASSGGQLNEQFF
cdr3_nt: TGCAGTGCTTCCTCGGGGGGGCAACTCAATGAGCAGTTCTTC

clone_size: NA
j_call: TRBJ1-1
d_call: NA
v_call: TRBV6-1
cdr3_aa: CASSFGFSNTEALF
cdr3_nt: TGTGCCAGTAGTTTTGGTTTTTCGAACACTGAGGCTTTGTTT

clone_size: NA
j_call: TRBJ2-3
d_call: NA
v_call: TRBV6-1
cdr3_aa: CASSERAWGPDTQYF
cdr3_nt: TGTGCCAGCAGTGAACGGGCATGGGGGCCAGATACGCAGTATTTT

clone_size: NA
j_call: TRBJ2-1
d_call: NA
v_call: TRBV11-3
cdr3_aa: CASSLRGYNQQFF
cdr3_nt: TGTGCCAGTAGCTTAAGAGGTTACAATCAGCAGTTCTTC

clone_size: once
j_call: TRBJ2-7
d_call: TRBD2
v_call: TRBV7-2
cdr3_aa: CANSLWSGGPYEQYF
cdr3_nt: TGTGCCAACAGCTTATGGAGCGGGGGGCCCTACGAGCAGTACTTC

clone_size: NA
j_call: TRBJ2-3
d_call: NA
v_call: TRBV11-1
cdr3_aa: CASSLVYSDTDTQFF
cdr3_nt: TGTGCCAGTAGCTTAGTCTACAGCGACACAGATACGCAGTTTTTT

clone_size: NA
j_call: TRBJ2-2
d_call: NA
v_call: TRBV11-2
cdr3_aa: CASSFGRNTRELFF
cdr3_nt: TGTGCCAGCAGCTTTGGGAGGAACACCCGGGAGCTGTTTTTT

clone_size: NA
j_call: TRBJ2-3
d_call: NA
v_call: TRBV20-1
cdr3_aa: CSAPTRGRKTDTQYF
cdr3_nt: TGTAGTGCTCCCACTAGGGGGAGAAAGACAGATACGCAGTATTTT

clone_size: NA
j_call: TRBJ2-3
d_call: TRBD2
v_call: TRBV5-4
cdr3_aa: CASSFSSGSSTDTQYF
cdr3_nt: TGTGCCAGCAGCTTCAGTAGCGGGAGTAGCACAGATACGCAGTATTTT

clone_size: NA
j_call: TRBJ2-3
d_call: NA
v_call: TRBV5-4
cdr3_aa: CANSLSTDTQYF
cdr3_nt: TGTGCCAACAGCTTAAGCACAGATACGCAGTACTTT

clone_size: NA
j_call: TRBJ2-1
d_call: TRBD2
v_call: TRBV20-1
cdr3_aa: CSAGDQLAGRNEQFF
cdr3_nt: TGCAGTGCTGGAGATCAACTAGCGGGACGGAATGAGCAGTTCTTC

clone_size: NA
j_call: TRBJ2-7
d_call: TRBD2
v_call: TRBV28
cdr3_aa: CASSLEGLGYYEQYF
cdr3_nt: TGTGCCAGCAGTTTAGAGGGACTAGGATACTACGAGCAGTACTTC

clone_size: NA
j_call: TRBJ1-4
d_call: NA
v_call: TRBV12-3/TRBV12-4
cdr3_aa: CSSSRQDHNERLFF
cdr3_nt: TGTTCCAGCAGCCGACAGGACCATAATGAAAGACTGTTTTTT

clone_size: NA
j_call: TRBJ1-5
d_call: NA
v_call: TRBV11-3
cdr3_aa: CASSLGTFALSNQPQHF
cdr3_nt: TGTGCCAGTAGCTTGGGGACGTTCGCCCTGTCAAATCAGCCCCAGCATTTT

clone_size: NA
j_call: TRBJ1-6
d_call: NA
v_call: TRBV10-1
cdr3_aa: CASRDMVRSPLHF
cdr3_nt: TGCGCCAGCAGGGACATGGTCAGATCACCCCTCCACTTT

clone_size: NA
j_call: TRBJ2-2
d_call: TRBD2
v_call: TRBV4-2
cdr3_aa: CASSPRTSGTTTGKLFF
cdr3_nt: TGTGCCAGCAGCCCCAGGACTAGCGGGACAACCACCGGGAAGCTGTTTTTT